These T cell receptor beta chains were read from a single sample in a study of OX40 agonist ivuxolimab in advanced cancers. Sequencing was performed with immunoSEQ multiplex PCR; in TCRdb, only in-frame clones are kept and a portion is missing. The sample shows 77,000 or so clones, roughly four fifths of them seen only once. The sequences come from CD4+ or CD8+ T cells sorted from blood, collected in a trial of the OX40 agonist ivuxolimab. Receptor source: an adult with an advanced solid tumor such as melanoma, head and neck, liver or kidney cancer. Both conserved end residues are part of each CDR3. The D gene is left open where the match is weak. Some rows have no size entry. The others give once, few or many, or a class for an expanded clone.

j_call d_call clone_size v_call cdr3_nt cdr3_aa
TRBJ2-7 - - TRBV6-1 TGTGCCAGCAGTGTCGTGCGGCCACACGGGTACGAGCAGTACTTC CASSVVRPHGYEQYF
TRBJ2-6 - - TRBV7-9 TGTGCCACCTTAAGGGGTCTGGGGAGCTCTGGGGCCAACGTCCTGACTTTC CATLRGLGSSGANVLTF
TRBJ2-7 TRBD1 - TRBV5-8 TGTGCCAGCAGCCCGGACAGGGGTTACGAGCAGTACTTC CASSPDRGYEQYF
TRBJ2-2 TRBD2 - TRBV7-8 TGTGCCAGCCATCAACTAGCGGGAGCGACCGGGGAGCTGTTTTTT CASHQLAGATGELFF
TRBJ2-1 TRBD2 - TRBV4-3 TGCGCCAGCAGCCAAGCGACTAGCGGGTCCCGGGCCTACAATGAGCAGTTCTTC CASSQATSGSRAYNEQFF
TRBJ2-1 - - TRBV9 TGTGCCAGCAGCACCCTCAACTCAGGCAATGAGCAGTTCTTC CASSTLNSGNEQFF
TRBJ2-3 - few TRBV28 TGTGCCAGCAGCGGCCTAGCGGATACGCAGTATTTT CASSGLADTQYF
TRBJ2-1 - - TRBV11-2 TGTGCCAGCAGCTTAGGTACGGGAGTCGGCAATGAGCAGTTCTTC CASSLGTGVGNEQFF
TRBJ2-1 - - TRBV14 TGTGCCAGCAGCCAGAGGAATGAGCAGTTCTTC CASSQRNEQFF
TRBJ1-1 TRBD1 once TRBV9 TGTGCCAGCAGCGTAGGGACAGGCCCGAACACTGAAGCTTTCTTT CASSVGTGPNTEAFF
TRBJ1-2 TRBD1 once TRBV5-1 TGCGCCAGCAGCTTGGGCTTAGACAGGGCGGGATTTGGCTACACCTTC CASSLGLDRAGFGYTF
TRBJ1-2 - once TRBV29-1 TGCAGCGTTGAAGATACCACATCCCAAGCTAACTATGGCTACACCTTC CSVEDTTSQANYGYTF
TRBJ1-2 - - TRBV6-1 TGTGCCAGCAGCCTGGACTGGACCTCTAACTATGGCTACACCTTC CASSLDWTSNYGYTF
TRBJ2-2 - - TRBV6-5 TGTGCCAGCAGTCGACAACAGGGTAACACCGGGGAGCTGTTTTTT CASSRQQGNTGELFF
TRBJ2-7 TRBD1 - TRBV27 TGTGCCAGCAGTCATCGGACAGGGGTGGTCGAGCAGTACTTC CASSHRTGVVEQYF
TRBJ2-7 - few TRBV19 TGTGCCAGTAGTGACCGACCATTGTCGAGGGAGCAGTACTTC CASSDRPLSREQYF
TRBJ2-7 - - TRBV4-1 TGCGCCAGCAGCCAACCCCCCGACAGGGAGGCGGCTCGCGAGCAGTACTTC CASSQPPDREAAREQYF
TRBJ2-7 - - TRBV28 TGTGCCAGCAGGTTCCCGGGCCGAACCTACGAGCAGTACTTC CASRFPGRTYEQYF
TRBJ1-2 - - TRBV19 TGTGCCAGTAGTACCTACACCACACGCGTTAACTATGGCTACACCTTC CASSTYTTRVNYGYTF
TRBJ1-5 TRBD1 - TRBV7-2 TGTGCCAGCAGCTTAAATCCCGCAGGGGGGAATAGCAATCAGCCCCAGCATTTT CASSLNPAGGNSNQPQHF
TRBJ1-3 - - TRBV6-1 TGTGCCAGCAGTCACGGTGGAAACACCATATATTTT CASSHGGNTIYF
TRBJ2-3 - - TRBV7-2 TGTGCCAGCAGCTTAGGACTAACTAGCACAGATACGCAGTATTTT CASSLGLTSTDTQYF
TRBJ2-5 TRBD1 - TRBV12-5 TGTGCTAGTGGTCCGGGACAGCTCCAAGAGACCCAGTACTTC CASGPGQLQETQYF
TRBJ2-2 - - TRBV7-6 TGTGCCAGCAGCGGTTCGAGCTCCGGGGAGCTGTTTTTT CASSGSSSGELFF
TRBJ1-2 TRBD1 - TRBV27 TGTGCCAGCATCTACAAGGGACAGGGGGCGCCGCTCGGTAACTATGGCTACACCTTC CASIYKGQGAPLGNYGYTF
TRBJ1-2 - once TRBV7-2 TGTGCCAGCAGCCCTGACGGGACGAACTATGGCTACACCTTC CASSPDGTNYGYTF
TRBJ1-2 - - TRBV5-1 TGCGCCAGCAGCCTAGATACCGGGAGCCCGGGCGGCTACACCTTC CASSLDTGSPGGYTF
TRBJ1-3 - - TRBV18 TGTGCCAGCTCACCACCGGGGCTGGATGGAAACACCATATATTTT CASSPPGLDGNTIYF
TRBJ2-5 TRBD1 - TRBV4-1 TGCGCCAGCAGCCTCGAACAGGGGGTGGGAGAGACCCAGTACTTC CASSLEQGVGETQYF
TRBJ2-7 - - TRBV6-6 TGTGCCAGCAGTCAACAGACTGGCGAGCAGTACTTC CASSQQTGEQYF
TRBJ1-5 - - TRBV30 TGTGCCTGGAGTGGAACTCGGACCGGACCCCAGCATTTT CAWSGTRTGPQHF
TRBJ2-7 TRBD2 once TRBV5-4 TGTGCCAGCAGCGTGGGACTAGCGGGGGGCTTGAGCTCCTACGAGCAGTACTTC CASSVGLAGGLSSYEQYF
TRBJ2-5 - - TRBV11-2 TGTGCCAGCAGCTTAGAATTCGGACAGACCTACCAAGAGACCCAGTACTTC CASSLEFGQTYQETQYF
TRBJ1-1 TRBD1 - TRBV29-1 TGCAGCGCGGGACAGCCTACCACTGAAGCTTTCTTT CSAGQPTTEAFF
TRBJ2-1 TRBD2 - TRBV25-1 TGTGCCAGCAGTGAACGGACTAGCGGCGCCTACAATGAGCAGTTCTTC CASSERTSGAYNEQFF
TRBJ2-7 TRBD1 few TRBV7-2 TGTGCCAGCAGACCCGGACAGGGGGCGTACGAGCAGTACTTC CASRPGQGAYEQYF
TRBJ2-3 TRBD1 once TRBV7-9 TGTGCCAGCAGCTTAGGGCGAGGGGACAGGGTTTCCACAGATACGCAGTATTTT CASSLGRGDRVSTDTQYF
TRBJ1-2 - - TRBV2 TGTGCCAGCAGGGCGAGCTATGGCTACACCTTC CASRASYGYTF
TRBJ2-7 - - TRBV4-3 TGCGCCAGCAGCCAAGAAGCCGCGGGGCGTGGGTACGAGCAGTACTTC CASSQEAAGRGYEQYF
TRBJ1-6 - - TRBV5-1 TGCGCCAGCAGCAGAGGGATGGGTGGAGATTCACCCCTCCACTTT CASSRGMGGDSPLHF
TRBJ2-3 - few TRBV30 TGTGCCTGCTCCCCATTGGAGGCGTCAGATACGCAGTATTTT CACSPLEASDTQYF
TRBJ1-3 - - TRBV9 TGTGCCAGCAGCTCACCATCGACAGGAAACACCATATATTTT CASSSPSTGNTIYF
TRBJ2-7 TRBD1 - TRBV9 TGTGCCAGCAGCGTAGGAGGGACAGATAAACCTTACGAGCAGTACTTC CASSVGGTDKPYEQYF
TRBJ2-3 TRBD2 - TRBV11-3 TGTGCCAGCAGCATAGGCCGGCGGGAGGTTAACACAGATACGCAGTATTTT CASSIGRREVNTDTQYF
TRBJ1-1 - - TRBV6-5 TGTGCCAGCAGTTTCTCACAGGGGAACACTGAAGCTTTCTTT CASSFSQGNTEAFF
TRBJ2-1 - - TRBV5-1 TGCGCCAGCAGCTTGGGCGGGGCCGGCAATGAGCAGTTCTTC CASSLGGAGNEQFF
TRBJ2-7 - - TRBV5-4 TGTGCCAGCAGCGAAGAACCTCTGAGCTCCTACGAGCAGTACTTC CASSEEPLSSYEQYF
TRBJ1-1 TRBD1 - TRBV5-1 TGCGCCAGCAGCTTTACAGGGGACACTGAAGCTTTCTTT CASSFTGDTEAFF
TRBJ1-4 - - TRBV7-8 TGTGCCAGCAGCTTCAGAACAGCAACTAATGAAAAACTGTTTTTT CASSFRTATNEKLFF
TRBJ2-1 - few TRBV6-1 TGTGCCAGCAGTGGGGGACTTACTACCAATGAGCAGTTCTTC CASSGGLTTNEQFF
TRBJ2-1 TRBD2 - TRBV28 TGTGCCAGCAGTCGCACCACTAGCGGGAGTTCAAATGAGCAGTTCTTC CASSRTTSGSSNEQFF
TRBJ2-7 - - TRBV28 TGTGCCAGCAGTTACCGGGACATAAGCTCCTACGAGCAGTACTTC CASSYRDISSYEQYF
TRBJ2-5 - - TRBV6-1 TGTGCCAGCGAGGGACCCCCGGGAGAGACCCAGTACTTC CASEGPPGETQYF
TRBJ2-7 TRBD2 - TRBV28 TGTGCCAGCAGTTCCCCCGCTAGCGGGGGCTCCTACGAGCAGTACTTC CASSSPASGGSYEQYF
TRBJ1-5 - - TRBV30 TGTGCCTGGAGCGGGTCTGTGTATAGCAATCAGCCCCAGCATTTT CAWSGSVYSNQPQHF